The 2 T cell receptor beta chains listed next were all sequenced from one sample in a study of radiation and T cells in renal cell carcinoma. Assay: immunoSEQ multiplex PCR; the TCRdb copy retains only in-frame clones and omits some. The sample carries about 74,000 clones, 80% to 90% recorded once. The time point: blood 4 weeks post-SBRT, at nephrectomy. Treatment here: 15 Gy SBRT to primary tumor, nephrectomy 4 weeks later. The sequenced sample was blood, obtained from a patient whose treatment included radiotherapy and nephrectomy. These TCRs come from a woman in her seventies with renal cell carcinoma.

The V and J genes are TRBV9 and TRBJ2-4; 8 bases line up with TRBD2. The germline V gene has CDR1 SGDLS and CDR2 YYNGEE. The V gene end was trimmed by 0 bases and the J gene end by 1 base; junction bases not matched to a gene: 3. This CDR3 is 16 amino acids long. CDR3 sequence reads: CASSVGGGGAKNIQYF. The CDR3 coding sequence is TGTGCCAGCAGCGTAGGCGGCGGGGGGGCCAAAAACATTCAGTACTTC.

The CDR3 loop is CASSLGGGAVETQYF. The CDR3 DNA reads as TGTGCCAGCAGCTTGGGCGGGGGGGCCGTAGAGACCCAGTACTTC. The chain joins TRBV5-4 to TRBJ2-5; 9 bases map to TRBD2. The germline gives CDR1 SGHNT, CDR2 YYREEE (reference sequence). With V trimmed by 0 bases and J by 4 bases, 4 bases remained unmatched. The CDR3 covers 15 residues.